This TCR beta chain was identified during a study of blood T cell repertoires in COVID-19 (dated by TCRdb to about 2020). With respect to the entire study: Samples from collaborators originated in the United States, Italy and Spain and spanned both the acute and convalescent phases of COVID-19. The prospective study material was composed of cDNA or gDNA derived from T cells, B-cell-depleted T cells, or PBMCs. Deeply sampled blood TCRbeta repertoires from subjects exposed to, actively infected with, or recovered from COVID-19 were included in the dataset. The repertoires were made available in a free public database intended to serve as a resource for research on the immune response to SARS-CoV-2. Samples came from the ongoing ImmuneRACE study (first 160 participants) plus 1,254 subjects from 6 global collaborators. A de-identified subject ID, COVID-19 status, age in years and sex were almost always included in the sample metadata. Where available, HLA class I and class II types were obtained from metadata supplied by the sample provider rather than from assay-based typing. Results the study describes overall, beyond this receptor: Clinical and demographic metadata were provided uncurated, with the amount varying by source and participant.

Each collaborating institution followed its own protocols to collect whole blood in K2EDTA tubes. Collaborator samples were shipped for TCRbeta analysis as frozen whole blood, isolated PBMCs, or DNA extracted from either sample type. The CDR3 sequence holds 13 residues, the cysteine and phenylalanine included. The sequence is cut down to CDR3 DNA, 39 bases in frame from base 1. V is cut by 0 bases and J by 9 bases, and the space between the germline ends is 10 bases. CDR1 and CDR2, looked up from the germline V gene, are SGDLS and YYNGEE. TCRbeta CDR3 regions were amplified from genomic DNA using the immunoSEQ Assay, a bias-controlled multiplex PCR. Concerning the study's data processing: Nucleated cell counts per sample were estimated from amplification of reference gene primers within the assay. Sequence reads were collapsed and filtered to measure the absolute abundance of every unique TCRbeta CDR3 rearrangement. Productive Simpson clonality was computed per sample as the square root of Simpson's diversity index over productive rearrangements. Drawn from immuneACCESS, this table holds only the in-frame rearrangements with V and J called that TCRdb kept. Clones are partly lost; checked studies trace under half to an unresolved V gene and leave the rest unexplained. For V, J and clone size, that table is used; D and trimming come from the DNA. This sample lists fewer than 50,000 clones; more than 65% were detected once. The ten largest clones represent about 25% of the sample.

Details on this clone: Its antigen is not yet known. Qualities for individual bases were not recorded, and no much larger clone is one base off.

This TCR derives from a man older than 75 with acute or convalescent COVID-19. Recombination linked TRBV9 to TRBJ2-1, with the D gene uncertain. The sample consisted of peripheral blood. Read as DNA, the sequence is TGTGCCAGCAGCGTAGAGGCGGCGTTTGAGCAGTTCTTC. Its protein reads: CASSVEAAFEQFF.